These 28 T cell receptor beta chains share one sample of origin, sequenced in a study of monozygotic twins with inflammatory bowel disease. TCRdb re-called the 5' RACE reads; one entry per CDR3 protein, DNA not given. The sample totals about 450,000 distinct CDR3 sequences; its top ten clones hold about 2.3%. Sample: blood. Receptors originate from a human donor with ulcerative colitis or Crohn's disease, or a healthy co-twin of an affected twin (not recorded which).

The chain joins TRBV7-2 to TRBJ1-5. Germline lookup yields CDR1 SGHTA and CDR2 FQGNSA. The CDR3 is made up of 13 amino acids. The CDR3 loop is CACSLASNQPQHF.

The chain uses TRBV4-1 and TRBJ2-1; TCRdb picks TRBD1, but there is no DNA to check that call. The length of the CDR3 is 14 residues. Germline V lookup: CDR1 MGHRA, CDR2 YSYEKL. Here the CDR3 reads CASSHPGQYNEQFF.

The J gene is TRBJ2-1, the V gene TRBV5-5. The CDR3 is 15 residues long. Germline V gene lookup returns CDR1 SGHKS and CDR2 YYEKEE (reference sequence). The CDR3 loop is CASSLTEISYNEQFF. Filled out from reference TRBV5-5 and TRBJ2-1, the complete variable domain reads DAGVTQSPTHLIKTRGQQVTLRCSPISGHKSVSWYQQVLGQGPQFIFQYYEKEERGRGNFPDRFSARQFPNYSSELNVNALLLGDSALYLCASSLTEISYNEQFFGPGTRLTVL.

The V and J genes are TRBV7-2 and TRBJ1-1; without DNA, the TCRdb call of TRBD1 cannot be checked. The length of the CDR3 is 17 residues. Germline assignment: CDR1 SGHTA and CDR2 FQGNSA. CDR3 loop: CASSVRRTGGGNTEAFF.

V and J are TRBV27 and TRBJ1-4; the D call of TRBD1 rests on TCRdb alone, since no DNA is present to check it. CDR3 length equals 15 residues. Germline-derived CDR1 and CDR2 are MNHEY and SMNVEV (reference sequence). CDR3: CASSAPGQGASKLFF.

The rearrangement links TRBV29-1 to TRBJ1-1. The CDR3 runs to 12 residues. Germline CDR1 and CDR2: SQVTM and ANQGSEA. CDR3 region: CSVVLVNTEAFF.

This CDR3 is CASSTGTGPYEQYF. This sequence joins TRBV6-6 and TRBJ2-7; TCRdb outputs TRBD1, but without DNA this stays unchecked. The CDR3 is 14 amino acids. Germline V lookup: CDR1 MNHNY, CDR2 SVGAGI (reference sequence).

J is TRBJ1-5 and V is TRBV11-2; TCRdb proposes TRBD1, but this gene call is untestable without DNA. The CDR3 has 14 residues. Per the germline V gene, CDR1 is SGHAT and CDR2 is FQNNGV. CDR3 residues: CASSQDRERQPQHF. Variable domain in full (rest from reference TRBV11-2 and TRBJ1-5): EAGVAQSPRYKIIEKRQSVAFWCNPISGHATLYWYQQILGQGPKLLIQFQNNGVVDDSQLPKDRFSAERLKGVDSTLKIQPAKLEDSAVYLCASSQDRERQPQHFGDGTRLSIL.

The chain combines TRBV29-1 with TRBJ2-3; TCRdb proposes TRBD1, but this gene call is untestable without DNA. The germline V gene encodes CDR1 SQVTM and CDR2 ANQGSEA. This CDR3 comprises 15 residues. CDR3 loop: CSVKGVGQGTDTQYF.

The chain has TRBV19 and TRBJ1-5; no DNA is available, so the TRBD1 call from TCRdb remains unchecked. The germline V gene has CDR1 LNHDA and CDR2 SQIVND (reference sequence). CDR3 length equals 13 residues. CDR3 in amino acids: CASSGQGSEPQHF.

The genes are TRBV20-1 and TRBJ2-1. The germline V gene encodes CDR1 DFQATT and CDR2 SNEGSKA (reference sequence). This CDR3 is 15 amino acids long. The CDR3 loop reads CSARGYRLGYNEQFF.

The chain uses TRBV3-1 and TRBJ2-3; the TRBD2 assignment by TCRdb is unverifiable without DNA. Germline loops: CDR1 LGHDT, CDR2 YNNKEL (reference sequence). The CDR3 is made up of 16 amino acids. CDR3: CASSPNSGGAGDTQYF.

The chain links TRBV10-3 to TRBJ1-2; TCRdb names TRBD1, which stays unverified in the absence of DNA. The CDR3 runs to 16 residues. Germline CDR1 is ENHRY and CDR2 is SYGVKD. The CDR3 is CAISETGQGIGYGYTF.

The chain employs TRBV12-3 or TRBV12-4 and TRBJ2-2. This CDR3 has 11 amino acids. This chain's CDR3 is CASTKSGELFF.

This chain links TRBV6-1 with TRBJ1-2; the TCRdb call, TRBD1, lacks DNA for checking. This CDR3 is built from 13 residues. CDR1 and CDR2 (germline): MNHNS, SASEGT. The CDR3 sequence is CASSGDTFYGYTF.

CDR3: CSARPDTGPYGYTF. V is TRBV20-1 and J is TRBJ1-2; TCRdb's D call, TRBD1, is unchecked because there is no DNA. This CDR3 is built from 14 residues. CDR1 is DFQATT and CDR2 is SNEGSKA in the germline V gene (reference sequence).

The chain is built from TRBV10-3 and TRBJ1-2; absent DNA, TCRdb's TRBD1 call cannot be checked. This CDR3 is built from 13 residues. CDR1 is ENHRY, CDR2 SYGVKD, per germline. CDR3 amino acids: CAISESRGYGYTF.

V and J are TRBV5-4 and TRBJ2-3. Germline V gene sequence: CDR1 SGHNT, CDR2 YYREEE (reference sequence). This CDR3 is built from 14 residues. The CDR3 loop reads CASSLFSITDTQYF.

The chain combines TRBV30 with TRBJ2-2; the D gene TCRdb calls, TRBD2, cannot be checked with no DNA. CDR1 and CDR2 from the germline V gene are GTSNPN and SVGIG (reference sequence). This CDR3 spans 16 amino acids. CDR3 sequence reads: CAWKGVAGPNTGELFF.

The CDR3 region is CASTPGISVLYF. The gene calls are TRBV12-3 or TRBV12-4 and TRBJ2-7; no DNA is available, so the TRBD2 call from TCRdb remains unchecked. This CDR3 region has 12 residues.

This sequence joins TRBV2 and TRBJ1-2; TCRdb's D call of TRBD1 is untestable without DNA. The germline V gene encodes CDR1 SNHLY and CDR2 FYNNEI. The CDR3 runs to 13 residues. The CDR3 reads CAAIQGDNYGYTF. Full variable domain (remainder filled in from reference TRBV2 and TRBJ1-2): EPEVTQTPSHQVTQMGQEVILRCVPISNHLYFYWYRQILGQKVEFLVSFYNNEISEKSEIFDDQFSVERPDGSNFTLKIRSTKLEDSAMYFCAAIQGDNYGYTFGSGTRLTVV.

The J gene is TRBJ2-4, the V gene TRBV4-3. CDR3 length equals 16 residues. CDR1 and CDR2 from the germline V gene are LGHNA and YSLEER. This CDR3 reads CASSQDAGLAKNIQYF.

V and J are TRBV30 and TRBJ2-2. The CDR3 sequence is 13 residues long. CDR1 and CDR2 (germline): GTSNPN, SVGIG (reference sequence). CDR3 sequence: CAWSVFRTGELFF. Full variable domain (outside the CDR3, taken from reference TRBV30 and TRBJ2-2): SQTIHQWPATLVQPVGSPLSLECTVEGTSNPNLYWYRQAAGRGLQLLFYSVGIGQISSEVPQNLSASRPQDRQFILSSKKLLLSDSGFYLCAWSVFRTGELFFGEGSRLTVL.

The V gene is TRBV4-3, the J gene TRBJ2-2; without DNA, the TCRdb call of TRBD2 cannot be checked. From germline, CDR1 is LGHNA and CDR2 YSLEER. The CDR3 has 15 residues. The CDR3 reads CASSPLPANTGELFF.

The J gene is TRBJ2-1, the V gene TRBV4-1; the D gene TCRdb calls, TRBD2, cannot be checked with no DNA. The CDR3 has 17 residues. Germline CDR1 and CDR2: MGHRA and YSYEKL. The CDR3 here is CASSQGIGTSGGNEQFF.

The chain combines TRBV4-2 with TRBJ2-3; TCRdb lists TRBD2, though no DNA is available to test this call. CDR3 length equals 17 residues. Germline V gene lookup returns CDR1 LGHNA and CDR2 YNFKEQ. CDR3 region: CASSLQQGSGMTDTQYF.

This chain uses TRBV6-1 with TRBJ1-6; the D gene TCRdb calls, TRBD1, cannot be checked with no DNA. Per the germline V gene, CDR1 is MNHNS and CDR2 is SASEGT. The CDR3 spans 15 residues. The CDR3 reads CASTPQGIRDSPLHF.

The chain combines TRBV2 with TRBJ2-1; TCRdb gives TRBD1 as the D gene, but with no DNA this cannot be confirmed. The germline CDR1 and CDR2 sequences are SNHLY and FYNNEI. The CDR3 consists of 14 residues. The CDR3 protein is CASRGGGSTGEQFF.